The rows below give T cell receptor beta chains drawn from one sample of a study of OX40 agonist ivuxolimab in advanced cancers. The assay was immunoSEQ multiplex PCR, and TCRdb's table has in-frame clones only and misses some. The sample comprises roughly 25,000 clones, 81% of which are singletons, and less than 40% rests with the top ten. Specimen: CD4+ or CD8+ T cells sorted from blood, collected in a trial of the OX40 agonist ivuxolimab. Source of these receptors: an adult with an advanced solid tumor such as melanoma, head and neck, liver or kidney cancer. Each CDR3 is given with its conserved first and last residue. The D gene is left open where the match is weak. Only some rows state a clone size, as once, few, many or a class for expanded clones.

d_call clone_size j_call v_call cdr3_aa cdr3_nt
TRBD1 - TRBJ1-4 TRBV13 CASSIRDSNEKLFF TGTGCCAGCAGCATCCGGGACAGTAATGAAAAACTGTTTTTT
TRBD2 once TRBJ2-7 TRBV10-2 CASSEALAGSYEQYF TGCGCCAGCAGTGAGGCACTAGCGGGAAGCTACGAGCAGTACTTC
- - TRBJ1-2 TRBV6-6 CASSYGGADGYTF TGTGCCAGCAGTTACGGGGGGGCTGATGGCTACACCTTC
TRBD1 - TRBJ2-2 TRBV7-9 CASRPRDRDTGELFF TGTGCCAGCAGGCCCCGGGACAGAGACACCGGGGAGCTGTTTTTT
- - TRBJ2-3 TRBV5-1 CASSSDSFPTDTQYF TGCGCCAGCAGCTCTGACAGTTTCCCCACAGATACGCAGTATTTT
- - TRBJ1-6 TRBV6-9 CASSSQHASSYNSPLHF TGTGCCAGCAGTTCGCAACACGCGAGCTCCTATAATTCACCCCTCCACTTT
- - TRBJ2-7 TRBV29-1 CSVLQGSSYEQYF TGCAGCGTCCTCCAGGGCAGCTCCTACGAGCAGTACTTC
TRBD1 many TRBJ2-1 TRBV28 CASSLPYRGRFDEQFF TGTGCCAGCAGTTTACCGTACAGGGGCCGTTTTGATGAGCAGTTCTTC
- once TRBJ2-1 TRBV9 CASSVRGPGSGDNEQFF TGTGCCAGCAGCGTACGGGGCCCCGGGAGTGGGGACAATGAGCAGTTCTTC
TRBD2 - TRBJ2-1 TRBV18 CASSPPQLATQFF TGTGCCAGCTCACCACCGCAACTAGCGACCCAGTTCTTC
- - TRBJ2-3 TRBV7-9 CASSYPGAPDTQYF TGTGCCAGCAGCTACCCGGGAGCACCAGATACGCAGTATTTT